The 14 T cell receptor beta chains below all came from one sample that was sequenced in a study of T cell repertoires in cytomegalovirus infection. Each CDR3 protein is one row after TCRdb ran MiXCR on the reads. In the table there are approximately 250,000 distinct CDR3 sequences, 8% to 9.5% of which are singletons. The specimen sequenced was PBMCs. The receptors were sampled from a human donor in good health (CMV status not recorded). Some clones in this sample may be carry-over from other donors' samples.

This clonotype was detected ten times or more. The V call is TRBV29-1, the J call TRBJ2-5, with TRBD1 identical over 7 bases. The CDR3 sequence is 13 residues long. With 2 bases clipped from V and 3 bases from J, the junction kept 3 bases outside the gene matches. CDR1 is SQVTM, CDR2 ANQGSEA, per germline. The CDR3 DNA sequence: TGCAGCGTTGAAAGACAGGGCGAAGAGACCCAGTACTTC. It codes for CSVERQGEETQYF. Based on the CDR3 plus reference TRBV29-1 and TRBJ2-5, the full variable domain is SAVISQKPSRDICQRGTSLTIQCQVDSQVTMMFWYRQQPGQSLTLIATANQGSEATYESGFVIDKFPISRPNLTFSTLTVSNMSPEDSSIYLCSVERQGEETQYFGPGTRLLVL.

This clonotype turned up a few times. The J gene is TRBJ1-1, the V gene TRBV29-1, with D maybe TRBD1 (5 bases). V was trimmed by 0 bases and J by 4 bases, leaving 9 bases between them. Germline V CDR1 and CDR2: SQVTM, ANQGSEA. The CDR3 runs 13 residues. Written as DNA, the CDR3 is TGCAGCGTTGAAGACAGGGCAAGCACTGAAGCTTTCTTT. Residues: CSVEDRASTEAFF.

Notes on this clonotype: Mismatch with germline at one junction end may stem from a read error. The V gene is TRBV4-3, the J gene TRBJ1-2, with 7 bases fitting TRBD1. Germline V gene lookup returns CDR1 LGHNA and CDR2 YSLEER. The CDR3 is made up of 19 amino acids. Here the CDR3 DNA reads TGCGCCAGCAGCCAAGAAGCCCCGACGAACAGGGGAAACCTTTATGGCCACACCTTC. Protein product: CASSQEAPTNRGNLYGHTF.

The table lists this clonotype with many counts. The rearrangement links TRBV7-2 to TRBJ2-1; tentatively, D is TRBD2 (6 bases). The CDR3 is made up of 16 amino acids. The V gene's germline CDR1 is SGHTA and CDR2 FQGNSA. The ends were cut back, 8 bases at V and 4 bases at J, with 21 bases in the middle. Here the CDR3 reads CASAPQERANYNEQFF. The DNA for the CDR3 is TGTGCCAGCGCACCCCAGGAGCGGGCAAATTACAATGAGCAGTTCTTC. The whole variable domain, remainder taken from reference TRBV7-2 and TRBJ2-1, is GAGVSQSPSNKVTEKGKDVELRCDPISGHTALYWYRQSLGQGLEFLIYFQGNSAPDKSGLPSDRFSAERTGGSVSTLTIQRTQQEDSAVYLCASAPQERANYNEQFFGPGTRLTVL.

This clonotype showed up many times. CDR3 residues: CASSSRTTNYGYTF. DNA for the CDR3: TGTGCCAGTAGTTCCCGCACGACTAACTATGGCTACACCTTC. This chain links TRBV19 with TRBJ1-2; D unclear. This CDR3 region has 14 residues. Deletions cut 5 bases from V and 0 bases from J, with 10 bases between. Germline V gene sequence: CDR1 LNHDA, CDR2 SQIVND (reference sequence).

This clonotype was detected a few times. This sequence joins TRBV10-2 and TRBJ2-1; 10 bases map to TRBD2. Trimming cost V 6 bases and J 0 bases; bases outside gene matches: 8. Germline CDR1 and CDR2: WSHSY and SAAADI. The CDR3 sequence is 17 residues long. CDR3 residues: CASRKRAGGSSYNEQFF. CDR3 nucleotides: TGCGCCAGCAGGAAGCGAGCGGGGGGGAGCTCCTACAATGAGCAGTTCTTC.

This clonotype appeared many times. The rearrangement links TRBV10-3 to TRBJ1-6; 10 nucleotides align to TRBD1. The CDR3 has 16 amino acids. Germline V gene lookup returns CDR1 ENHRY and CDR2 SYGVKD. The ends lost 0 bases at V and 9 bases at J; junction bases unmatched: 5. DNA for the CDR3: TGTGCCATCAGTGAGTCGGGACAGGGGCAAGGTTCACCCCTCCACTTT. This gives the protein CAISESGQGQGSPLHF.

This clonotype was recorded at least ten times. This sequence joins TRBV7-8 and TRBJ2-7, with D possibly being TRBD1 or TRBD2 (5 bases each). Germline CDR1 SGHVS, CDR2 FQNEAQ. CDR3 length: 12 residues. V dropped 10 bases and J dropped 2 bases, with 12 bases sitting between them. CDR3 nucleotide sequence: TGTGCCACCGGGACGGACACCTACGAGCAGTACTTC. Translated, it gives CATGTDTYEQYF.

This clonotype has only a few counts. The chain is built from TRBV12-3 or TRBV12-4 and TRBJ1-1, with D possibly TRBD1 on 5 matching bases. The V and J ends lost 6 bases and 3 bases respectively, with 17 bases between them. The CDR3 is made up of 15 amino acids. In DNA, the CDR3 is TGTGCCAGCAGCTCCGGGACCTACGGGGACACTGAAGCTTTCTTT. Protein product: CASSSGTYGDTEAFF.

This clonotype was counted at least ten times. The V gene is TRBV7-2, the J gene TRBJ1-5, with TRBD1 matching over 7 bases. CDR1 and CDR2 from the germline V gene are SGHTA and FQGNSA. The CDR3 is 14 amino acids. The trim removed 5 bases at V and 5 bases at J, leaving 6 bases unmatched. CDR3 sequence: CASSPRQGDQPQHF. In DNA form, the CDR3 reads TGTGCCAGCAGCCCTCGACAGGGTGATCAGCCCCAGCATTTT.

V gene TRBV3-1 combines with J gene TRBJ1-2, with 8 bases identical to TRBD1. The trim removed 4 bases at V and 4 bases at J, leaving 8 bases unmatched. Germline V lookup: CDR1 LGHDT, CDR2 YNNKEL (reference sequence). The CDR3 is made up of 15 amino acids. CDR3 protein: CASSPRTGISYGYTF. CDR3 coding DNA: TGTGCCAGCAGCCCGAGGACAGGGATCAGCTATGGCTACACCTTC.

The chain recombines TRBV20-1 with TRBJ2-3; D is tentatively TRBD1 or TRBD2 (5 bases each). Germline CDR1 and CDR2: DFQATT and SNEGSKA (reference sequence). The length of the CDR3 is 17 residues. V shed 4 bases and J shed 0 bases, with 20 bases lying between them. The CDR3 region has the DNA TGCAGTGCTACGGTATGGGGGAGCACGACTAGCACAGATACGCAGTATTTT. Encoded protein: CSATVWGSTTSTDTQYF.

This clonotype was detected many times. This sequence joins TRBV29-1 and TRBJ1-1, with D unclear. Trimming shortened V by 6 bases and J by 3 bases, and 8 bases separated the two germline ends. The V gene's germline CDR1 is SQVTM and CDR2 ANQGSEA. The CDR3 has 11 amino acids. CDR3 sequence (DNA): TGCAGCGTAGGGCGGGACACTGAAGCTTTCTTT. Translation gives CSVGRDTEAFF.

This clonotype came up many times. The rearrangement uses TRBV7-2 and TRBJ2-7, with 9 bases that match TRBD2. Trimming cost V 5 bases and J 4 bases; bases outside gene matches: 6. Germline V gene sequence: CDR1 SGHTA, CDR2 FQGNSA. This CDR3 spans 14 amino acids. The CDR3 nucleotides are TGTGCCAGCAGCGCGACTAGCGGCCCATACGAGCAGTACTTC. This encodes CASSATSGPYEQYF.